This TCR beta chain was identified during a study of T cells in Graves' hyperthyroidism and ophthalmopathy. Study-level findings and limits: Researchers found most expanded thyroid clonotypes above 0.001 in blood as well.

RNA transcripts gave rise to amplified TCR beta CDR3 regions. With the HTBI primer set, the TCR CDR3 went through a first round of RT-PCR. TCRdb redid the calling of the multiplex PCR reads with MiXCR, one entry per CDR3 protein. This sample has about 590,000 distinct CDR3 sequences, with around a sixth found just once. In this sample, this clonotype turned up many times. Its matching antigen is unknown. Diagnosis of hyperthyroidism was new in patients aged 18 to 65, and its duration was under 2 months. Diagnosis rested on symptoms, serum thyroxine and TRAb, thyroid ultrasound, and orbital computed tomography. PBMCs were obtained from about 10 ml fresh peripheral blood. This sequence originates from a woman aged 25 to 45 with Graves' hyperthyroidism. The sequenced sample was blood.

This chain's CDR3 is CSAQIDPRVSEQYF. The CDR3 nucleotides read TGCAGTGCGCAGATCGATCCGCGGGTCTCCGAGCAGTACTTC. The rearrangement links TRBV20-1 to TRBJ2-7; possible D gene TRBD2, 5 bases. This CDR3 spans 14 amino acids. The V end was cut by 6 bases, the J end by 6 bases, with 21 bases between. CDR1 and CDR2 (germline): DFQATT, SNEGSKA (reference sequence).